This entry lists 15 T cell receptor beta chains sequenced from one sample in a study of blood T cell repertoires in COVID-19. The protocol was immunoSEQ multiplex PCR, while the TCRdb copy is restricted to in-frame clones and leaves out a portion. The table records approximately 220,000 clones, about nine tenths of them present only once. The specimen was PBMCs or T cells enriched from blood (not recorded which). All receptors come from a man aged 30-40 years who had recovered from COVID-19.

The CDR3 protein is CASSPKVRAGVDLEQYF. CDR3 DNA: TGTGCCAGCAGCCCCAAGGTCAGGGCGGGAGTCGATCTCGAGCAGTACTTC. This chain links TRBV7-8 with TRBJ2-7; 7 bases are shared with TRBD2. Germline lookup yields CDR1 SGHVS and CDR2 FQNEAQ. The CDR3 has 17 residues. The ends lost 5 bases at V and 6 bases at J; junction bases unmatched: 19.

V usage is TRBV6-1 and J usage is TRBJ2-5; TRBD2 matches 7 bases. The V gene end was trimmed by 2 bases and the J gene end by 5 bases; junction bases not matched to a gene: 14. Per germline, CDR1 MNHNS and CDR2 SASEGT. There are 17 residues in the CDR3. This chain's CDR3 is CASSEPFLAADEETQYF. In nucleotides, the CDR3 is TGTGCCAGCAGTGAACCCTTTCTAGCGGCGGACGAGGAGACCCAGTACTTC.

The rearrangement joins TRBV11-2 to TRBJ1-1; D gene uncertain. V dropped 1 base and J dropped 3 bases, with 6 bases sitting between them. The length of the CDR3 is 13 residues. CDR1 is SGHAT and CDR2 is FQNNGV in the germline V gene. The CDR3, as DNA: TGTGCCAGCAGCTTAGCGGGGTACACTGAAGCTTTCTTT. Its protein product is CASSLAGYTEAFF.

The chain is built from TRBV4-3 and TRBJ2-3, with 10 bases lining up with TRBD2. V lost 0 bases, J lost 0 bases, and 15 bases stayed unmatched. The germline gives CDR1 LGHNA, CDR2 YSLEER. The CDR3 has 21 residues. CDR3 loop: CASSQDLGASGRVQSTDTQYF. In DNA form, the CDR3 reads TGCGCCAGCAGCCAAGATCTCGGAGCTAGCGGGAGAGTTCAAAGCACAGATACGCAGTATTTT.

The chain carries TRBV11-3 and TRBJ2-2; D is undetermined. This CDR3 has 13 residues. The V gene lost 6 bases and the J gene lost 5 bases, with 10 bases spanning the gap. Germline V gene data show CDR1 as SGHNT and CDR2 as YENEEA. The chain's CDR3 is CASSFTVTGELFF. CDR3 coding DNA: TGTGCCAGCAGTTTCACAGTGACCGGGGAGCTGTTTTTT.

The chain links TRBV4-2 to TRBJ2-7; perhaps TRBD2 as D (6 bases). The CDR3 spans 12 residues. Trimming left V 4 bases short and J 5 bases short, with 9 bases between. Germline values: CDR1 LGHNA, CDR2 YNFKEQ. This CDR3 reads CASSRRGNEQYF. DNA of the CDR3: TGTGCCAGCAGCCGGAGGGGCAACGAGCAGTACTTC.

The gene calls are TRBV9 and TRBJ2-7, with unresolved D. There are 15 residues in the CDR3. Trimming left V 0 bases short and J 0 bases short, with 10 bases between. In germline, CDR1 is SGDLS, CDR2 YYNGEE. The DNA for the CDR3 is TGTGCCAGCAGCGTAGCCAGCGAGAGCTCCTACGAGCAGTACTTC. Protein: CASSVASESSYEQYF.

V and J are TRBV4-3 and TRBJ2-7, with a weak D call TRBD1 (5 bases). The CDR3 covers 14 residues. In germline, CDR1 is LGHNA, CDR2 YSLEER. The germline V and J ends were trimmed by 0 bases and 5 bases, with 11 bases remaining between them. CDR3 sequence (DNA): TGCGCCAGCAGCCAAGATTTGGACATAGACGAGCAGTACTTC. It encodes CASSQDLDIDEQYF.

The chain joins TRBV6-5 to TRBJ1-2, with TRBD1 matching 7 bases. This CDR3 has 16 residues. Per germline, CDR1 MNHEY and CDR2 SVGAGI. V lost 0 bases, J lost 7 bases, and 11 bases stayed unmatched. The CDR3 is CASSYSPHRGAFGYTF. CDR3 nucleotides: TGTGCCAGCAGTTACTCGCCCCACAGGGGCGCGTTTGGCTACACCTTC.

This clone was observed a single time. The rearrangement joins TRBV11-2 to TRBJ1-2; 8 nucleotides agree with TRBD1. The CDR3 spans 19 residues. The trim removed 6 bases at V and 3 bases at J, leaving 21 bases unmatched. CDR1 is SGHAT, CDR2 FQNNGV, per germline. CDR3 loop: CASRALIGQGGDNHYGYTF. The CDR3, as DNA: TGTGCCAGCAGGGCACTTATAGGACAGGGAGGAGATAATCACTATGGCTACACCTTC. Complete variable domain (other parts from reference TRBV11-2 and TRBJ1-2): EAGVAQSPRYKIIEKRQSVAFWCNPISGHATLYWYQQILGQGPKLLIQFQNNGVVDDSQLPKDRFSAERLKGVDSTLKIQPAKLEDSAVYLCASRALIGQGGDNHYGYTFGSGTRLTVV.

V is TRBV3-1 (or the pseudogene TRBV3-2) and J is TRBJ2-1; TRBD2 matches 10 bases. This CDR3 spans 17 amino acids. The V gene end was trimmed by 1 base and the J gene end by 5 bases; junction bases not matched to a gene: 8. CDR1 and CDR2 from the germline V gene are LGHDT and YNNKEL (reference sequence). The CDR3 coding sequence is TGTGCCAGCAGCCAAGGTTACCTAGCGGGGGTGGACAATGAGCAGTTCTTC. Translation: CASSQGYLAGVDNEQFF.

The J gene is TRBJ1-2, the V gene TRBV7-9; tentative D call: TRBD1 (5 bases). The CDR3 totals 17 residues. Trimming removed 2 bases at V and 4 bases at J, with 20 bases between. Germline CDR1 is SEHNR and CDR2 is FQNEAQ (reference sequence). This chain's CDR3 is CASSLPTGRGAGYGYTF. CDR3 sequence (DNA): TGTGCCAGCAGCTTACCAACGGGTAGGGGCGCTGGCTATGGCTACACCTTC.

V and J are TRBV28 and TRBJ1-1; tentative D call: TRBD1 (5 bases). The V gene lost 2 bases and the J gene lost 5 bases, with 24 bases spanning the gap. Germline V lookup: CDR1 MDHEN, CDR2 SYDVKM. This CDR3 has 18 residues. CDR3 protein: CASSLRIQAGGSETEAFF. CDR3 DNA sequence: TGTGCCAGCAGTTTAAGGATACAGGCCGGGGGTTCCGAGACTGAAGCTTTCTTT.

The gene calls are TRBV9 and TRBJ2-2, with D possibly matching TRBD2 (6 bases). This CDR3 spans 16 amino acids. V shed 4 bases and J shed 0 bases, with 13 bases lying between them. Per the germline V gene, CDR1 is SGDLS and CDR2 is YYNGEE. CDR3 nucleotide sequence: TGTGCCAGCAGCTTTCGTGGGGGGTCGAACACCGGGGAGCTGTTTTTT. Translated: CASSFRGGSNTGELFF.

This sequence joins TRBV29-1 and TRBJ2-1, with D maybe TRBD2 (6 bases). CDR1 is SQVTM and CDR2 is ANQGSEA in the germline V gene. V was pared by 2 bases and J by 4 bases, with 12 bases between. The CDR3 is made up of 14 amino acids. This CDR3 is CSVEWGERYNEQFF. The CDR3 bases are TGCAGCGTTGAATGGGGGGAGCGGTACAATGAGCAGTTCTTC.